This TCR beta chain stems from a study of persistence of HIV-infected CD4 T cells. Study as a whole: A couple of participants gave one leukapheresis sample; others gave up to about 200 mL blood repeatedly. Findings of the study overall: Compared with CD3/CD28-stimulated cells, CMV- and Gag-responding cells showed lower TCRbeta richness.

V lost 1 base and J lost 4; bases outside the gene matches: 3. Germline V gene sequence: CDR1 SGDLS, CDR2 YYNGEE. The CDR3 covers 15 residues. This was the immunoSEQ version 4 assay in survey mode. TCRdb keeps only in-frame clones here, not all; method: immunoSEQ multiplex PCR. The sample yields roughly 43,000 clones, approximately 91% seen once. Worth noting for this clone: Its matching antigen is unknown.

Nonspecific anti-CD3/anti-CD28 bead stimulation represents the broad CD4+ T cell repertoire. Sorting selected CD4+ T cells upregulating both CD40 ligand and CD69. Donors were HIV-1-infected adults who began suppressive ART during chronic infection. This receptor was obtained from an adult man with HIV who was CMV-seropositive. This rearrangement joins TRBV9 to TRBJ2-2, with 8 nucleotides matching TRBD2. Sample: CD4+ T cells sorted from PBMCs after roughly 18-hour stimulation, taken from a patient who received antiretroviral therapy. CDR3 nucleotide sequence: TGTGCCAGCAGCGTAACCCGGGGGGGCACCGGGGAGCTGTTTTTT. This sequence encodes CASSVTRGGTGELFF.